This T cell receptor beta chain was recovered during a study of shared clonotypes between healthy human individuals. Background on the study: For every donor, three CD4 naive, three CD4 memory, two CD8 naive and one CD8 memory plates were used.

Germline V gene sequence: CDR1 SGHNT, CDR2 YYREEE (reference sequence). Deletions cut 4 bases from V and 6 bases from J, with 20 bases between. The CDR3 runs 15 residues. Produced via immunoSEQ multiplex PCR; TCRdb's table is partial and in-frame only. This table has about 2.4 million clones, approximately 93% appearing once. The receptor was derived from a man younger than 35 in good health. Some clones in this sample may be carry-over from other donors' samples. The sequenced sample was naive CD4+ T cells from PBMCs. Noted subset: CD45RA+ positively selected. The chain joins TRBV5-4 to TRBJ2-7; unclear D gene. Here the CDR3 reads CASSPRTALAPEQYF. The CDR3 nucleotides read TGTGCCAGCAGCCCCCGGACCGCCCTGGCTCCCGAGCAGTACTTC.